This T cell receptor beta chain is from a study of radiotherapy plus CTLA-4 blockade in lung cancer. Those patients who had chemo-refractory metastatic non-small-cell lung cancer were given focal radiation along with CTLA-4 blockade through ipilimumab. Profiling relied on immunoSEQ multiplex PCR, and the TCRdb table lists in-frame clones only, not all of them. The sample shows 95,000 to 150,000 clones, 85% to 90% of them seen only once. V dropped 4 bases and J dropped 9; count of bases not matched to a gene: 8. CDR3 length equals 14 residues. Germline CDR1 LNHDA, CDR2 SQIVND (reference sequence). The clonotype originates from a human donor with non-small cell lung cancer that progressed on radiotherapy plus ipilimumab. The sample consisted of peripheral blood, taken from a patient treated with radiotherapy plus ipilimumab. This chain links TRBV19 with TRBJ2-1; 8 nucleotides align to TRBD2. The CDR3 sequence is CASSNPGLAIEQFF. The CDR3 DNA reads TGTGCCAGTAGTAACCCAGGACTAGCCATTGAGCAGTTCTTC.